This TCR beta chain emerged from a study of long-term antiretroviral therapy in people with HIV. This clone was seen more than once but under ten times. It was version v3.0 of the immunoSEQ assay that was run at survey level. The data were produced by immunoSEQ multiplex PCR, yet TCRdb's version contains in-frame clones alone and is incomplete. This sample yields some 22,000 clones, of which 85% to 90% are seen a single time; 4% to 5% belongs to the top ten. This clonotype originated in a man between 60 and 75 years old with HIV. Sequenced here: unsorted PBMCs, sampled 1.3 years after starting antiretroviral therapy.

The CDR3 loop is CASSLSGTGGSGELFF. The CDR3 DNA follows: TGTGCCAGCAGCCTCTCCGGGACTGGGGGGTCCGGGGAGCTGTTTTTT. This chain uses TRBV7-2 with TRBJ2-2; tentative D call: TRBD2 (6 bases). The CDR3 spans 16 residues. Looked up from germline, CDR1 is SGHTA and CDR2 is FQGNSA. V was trimmed by 5 bases and J by 6 bases, leaving 19 bases between them. The whole variable domain, filled in from reference TRBV7-2 and TRBJ2-2, reads GAGVSQSPSNKVTEKGKDVELRCDPISGHTALYWYRQSLGQGLEFLIYFQGNSAPDKSGLPSDRFSAERTGGSVSTLTIQRTQQEDSAVYLCASSLSGTGGSGELFFGEGSRLTVL.